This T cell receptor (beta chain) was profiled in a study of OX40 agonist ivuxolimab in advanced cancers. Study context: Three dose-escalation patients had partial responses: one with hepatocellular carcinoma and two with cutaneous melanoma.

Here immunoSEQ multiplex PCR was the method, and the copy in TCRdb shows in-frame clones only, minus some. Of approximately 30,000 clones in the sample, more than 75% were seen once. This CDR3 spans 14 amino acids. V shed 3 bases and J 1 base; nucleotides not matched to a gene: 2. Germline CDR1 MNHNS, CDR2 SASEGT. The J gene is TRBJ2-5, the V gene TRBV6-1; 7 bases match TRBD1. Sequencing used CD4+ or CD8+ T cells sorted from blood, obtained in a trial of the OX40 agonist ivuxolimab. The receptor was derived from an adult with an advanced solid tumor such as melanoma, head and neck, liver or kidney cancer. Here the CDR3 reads CASSDRGIQETQYF. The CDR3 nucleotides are TGTGCCAGCAGTGACAGGGGGATCCAAGAGACCCAGTACTTC.